A single sample gave rise to the 30 T cell receptor beta chains below, sequenced in a study of vaccination and CD4 T cells after COVID-19. Stated treatment: approximately 10-day PBMC culture with coronavirus spike peptide pools or control peptides (ViraFEST assay). The study sequenced cultured CD4+ T cell DNA using the Oncomine TCR Beta short-read assay. TCRdb called the PCR reads again in MiXCR, with one record for every CDR3 protein. The table lists approximately 15,000 distinct CDR3 sequences, around 40% of them singletons, with 20% to 25% in the top ten. For these receptors, no antigen is known. Sequenced material: cultured CD4+ T cells from blood. The source of these receptors is a human donor with COVID-19.

The chain links TRBV4-1 to TRBJ1-2, with 10 bases that match TRBD1. The length of the CDR3 is 16 residues. Losses at the gene ends were 3 bases for V and 4 bases for J; bases not matched to a gene: 8. The V gene's germline CDR1 is MGHRA and CDR2 YSYEKL. CDR3 sequence (DNA): TGCGCCAGCAGCCAGGGGAGACAGGGGGCTAGCTATGGCTACACCTTC. The encoded protein is CASSQGRQGASYGYTF.

The genes are TRBV10-3 and TRBJ2-3; TRBD2 agrees at 10 bases. The J segment lost 1 base and the V segment lost 4 bases, leaving 5 bases of the junction unmatched. Germline V gives CDR1 ENHRY, CDR2 SYGVKD. This CDR3 region has 16 residues. The CDR3 DNA sequence: TGTGCCATCAGTGTGGTTAGCGGGGGGCGCACAGATACGCAGTATTTT. Amino acid sequence: CAISVVSGGRTDTQYF.

This sequence joins TRBV6-5 and TRBJ1-1; 7 bases align to TRBD1. Unmatched junction bases numbered 12, after V lost 2 bases and J lost 6 bases. The CDR3 covers 16 residues. Per the germline V gene, CDR1 is MNHEY and CDR2 is SVGAGI. Here the CDR3 reads CASSYLGGQGISEAFF. The CDR3 DNA follows: TGTGCCAGCAGTTACCTAGGGGGCCAGGGGATTTCTGAAGCTTTCTTT.

This sequence joins TRBV4-2 and TRBJ2-3; 12 bases map to TRBD2. This CDR3 contains 17 residues. V was clipped by 0 bases and J by 6 bases; unmatched bases: 7. Germline CDR1 LGHNA, CDR2 YNFKEQ. The CDR3 DNA follows: TGTGCCAGCAGCCAAGAGCCTAGCGGGGGGGCTCGTGATACGCAGTATTTT. Protein: CASSQEPSGGARDTQYF.

The chain recombines TRBV5-6 with TRBJ2-3; no reliable D call. Germline V gene lookup returns CDR1 SGHDT and CDR2 YYEEEE. CDR3 length equals 12 residues. Trimming stripped 4 bases from V and 10 bases from J, with 13 bases between. The CDR3 DNA reads as TGTGCCAGCAGCCTAAAAACAGTATCGCAGTATTTT. As protein: CASSLKTVSQYF.

The rearrangement uses TRBV19 and TRBJ2-4; 14 bases match TRBD2. The CDR3 runs to 15 residues. V was pared by 5 bases and J by 6 bases, with 3 bases of the junction left unmatched. Germline-derived CDR1 and CDR2 are LNHDA and SQIVND (reference sequence). The CDR3 bases are TGTGCCAGTAGTGGACTAGCGGGGGGCGTAAACATTCAGTACTTC. This encodes CASSGLAGGVNIQYF. The variable domain in full, with the rest retrieved from reference TRBV19 and TRBJ2-4, is DGGITQSPKYLFRKEGQNVTLSCEQNLNHDAMYWYRQDPGQGLRLIYYSQIVNDFQKGDIAEGYSVSREKKESFPLTVTSAQKNPTAFYLCASSGLAGGVNIQYFGAGTRLSVL.

This clonotype was observed a handful of times. The V and J genes are TRBV5-1 and TRBJ1-1; no reliable D call. Germline CDR1 reads SGHRS; CDR2 reads YFSETQ. CDR3 length equals 14 residues. V lost 0 bases and J lost 2, with 8 bases in between. CDR3 amino acids: CASSLEVVNTEAFF. CDR3 sequence (DNA): TGCGCCAGCAGCTTGGAGGTTGTTAACACTGAAGCTTTCTTT.

This clonotype turned up a few times. V gene TRBV11-2 combines with J gene TRBJ1-6; 9 bases are a match to TRBD1. CDR1 is SGHAT and CDR2 is FQNNGV in the germline V gene. The V and J ends lost 1 base and 9 bases, in that order; junction bases with no gene match: 7. The CDR3 totals 16 residues. CDR3 in DNA: TGTGCCAGCAGCTTAGGAACAGGGGGCGGTGGTTCACCCCTCCACTTT. This sequence encodes CASSLGTGGGGSPLHF. The entire variable domain, with the rest obtained from reference TRBV11-2 and TRBJ1-6, is as follows: EAGVAQSPRYKIIEKRQSVAFWCNPISGHATLYWYQQILGQGPKLLIQFQNNGVVDDSQLPKDRFSAERLKGVDSTLKIQPAKLEDSAVYLCASSLGTGGGGSPLHFGNGTRLTVT.

The chain couples TRBV5-4 to TRBJ1-2; D might be TRBD1 (6 bases). V was cut by 3 bases and J by 5 bases, with 20 bases left in between. CDR1 and CDR2 (germline): SGHNT, YYREEE (reference sequence). The CDR3 covers 16 residues. CDR3 in DNA: TGTGCCAGCAGCTCTACTAAGCAGGCAGGGGCGTATGGCTACACCTTC. Translating gives CASSSTKQAGAYGYTF.

The chain has TRBV20-1 and TRBJ2-1; D is unclear. The CDR3 is 13 amino acids. Germline CDR1 reads DFQATT; CDR2 reads SNEGSKA (reference sequence). With 2 bases removed from V and 5 bases from J, the gap between germline ends came to 10 bases. The CDR3 DNA follows: TGCAGTGCTAGATGGCCAAATAACAATGAGCAGTTCTTC. It is translated as CSARWPNNNEQFF.

The chain is built from TRBV20-1 and TRBJ2-3; the match to TRBD2 covers 7 bases. V lost 3 bases and J lost 0; bases outside the gene matches: 6. Germline V gene data show CDR1 as DFQATT and CDR2 as SNEGSKA (reference sequence). CDR3 size: 15 residues. The CDR3 spells CSASYGGSSTDTQYF. The CDR3 DNA reads TGCAGTGCTAGTTACGGGGGGTCTAGCACAGATACGCAGTATTTT.

The sample holds a few counts of this clonotype. The rearrangement links TRBV6-5 to TRBJ1-2, with D maybe TRBD1 (5 bases). Germline CDR1 is MNHEY and CDR2 is SVGAGI. The length of the CDR3 is 12 residues. V was shortened by 3 bases and J by 6 bases, with 8 bases between the two germline ends. CDR3 nucleotide sequence: TGTGCCAGCAGTTATAGGGGTCATGGCTACACCTTC. It yields the protein CASSYRGHGYTF.

The V gene is TRBV5-1, the J gene TRBJ1-6, with a tentative D call TRBD1 (5 bases). V lost 5 bases to trimming and J lost 7 bases, with 13 bases between them. The CDR3 sequence is 14 residues long. The germline gives CDR1 SGHRS, CDR2 YFSETQ. The CDR3 region is CASRRGRENSPLHF. In DNA, the CDR3 is TGCGCCAGCAGGCGGGGCAGGGAGAATTCACCCCTCCACTTT.

The J gene is TRBJ1-2, the V gene TRBV30; 12 bases align to TRBD1. The CDR3 runs 14 residues. CDR1 and CDR2 (germline): GTSNPN, SVGIG (reference sequence). The ends lost 2 bases at V and 7 bases at J; junction bases unmatched: 5. The CDR3 spells CAWSPPGQGAGYTF. Here the CDR3 DNA reads TGTGCCTGGAGTCCTCCGGGACAGGGGGCTGGCTACACCTTC. The complete variable domain, with remaining parts taken from reference TRBV30 and TRBJ1-2, reads SQTIHQWPATLVQPVGSPLSLECTVEGTSNPNLYWYRQAAGRGLQLLFYSVGIGQISSEVPQNLSASRPQDRQFILSSKKLLLSDSGFYLCAWSPPGQGAGYTFGSGTRLTVV.

The chain is built from TRBV19 and TRBJ2-2; 8 bases are a match to TRBD1. The CDR3 length is 17 residues. V gave up 3 bases and J gave up 0 bases; unmatched junction bases: 6. Germline V gene data show CDR1 as LNHDA and CDR2 as SQIVND (reference sequence). This CDR3 reads CASSMETGAANTGELFF. DNA of the CDR3: TGTGCCAGTAGTATGGAGACAGGGGCCGCGAACACCGGGGAGCTGTTTTTT.

This chain uses TRBV2 with TRBJ2-5; D may match TRBD1 or TRBD2 (5 bases each). The CDR3 is 12 residues long. Trimming removed 7 bases at V and 5 bases at J, with 11 bases between. Germline CDR1 is SNHLY and CDR2 is FYNNEI. The CDR3 DNA reads as TGTGCCAGCACGTTAGGGGAGGAGACCCAGTACTTC. Protein product: CASTLGEETQYF. The full variable domain, completed using reference TRBV2 and TRBJ2-5, is EPEVTQTPSHQVTQMGQEVILRCVPISNHLYFYWYRQILGQKVEFLVSFYNNEISEKSEIFDDQFSVERPDGSNFTLKIRSTKLEDSAMYFCASTLGEETQYFGPGTRLLVL.

This clonotype was counted between two and nine times. This chain joins TRBV20-1 and TRBJ1-5; 7 nucleotides line up with TRBD1. The CDR3 covers 13 residues. Looked up from germline, CDR1 is DFQATT and CDR2 is SNEGSKA (reference sequence). J was trimmed by 11 bases and V by 6 bases; bases with no gene match: 13. The CDR3 here is CSATRGFGASQHF. CDR3 nucleotide sequence: TGCAGTGCCACCAGGGGGTTCGGGGCTTCCCAGCATTTT.

V gene TRBV20-1 combines with J gene TRBJ2-3; D is unresolved. Per germline, CDR1 DFQATT and CDR2 SNEGSKA (reference sequence). This CDR3 contains 12 residues. With 7 bases removed from V and 1 base from J, the gap between germline ends came to 9 bases. CDR3 residues: CSGFWGTDTQYF. The CDR3 nucleotides are TGCAGTGGCTTCTGGGGCACAGATACGCAGTATTTT.

The chain has TRBV19 and TRBJ1-2, with D maybe TRBD1 (6 bases). The CDR3 consists of 13 residues. Germline loops: CDR1 LNHDA, CDR2 SQIVND (reference sequence). V lost 4 bases to trimming and J lost 7 bases, with 13 bases between them. The CDR3 region has the DNA TGTGCCAGTAGTAACCGGGGGCCAGTTGGCTACACCTTC. Translating gives CASSNRGPVGYTF.

The chain links TRBV7-9 to TRBJ1-4; 8 nucleotides agree with TRBD1. Trimming at V came to 2 bases and at J to 7 bases, leaving 6 bases not matched to a gene. Germline V gives CDR1 SEHNR, CDR2 FQNEAQ (reference sequence). This CDR3 comprises 15 residues. CDR3 DNA: TGTGCCAGCAGCTTAAACTCAGGGACAGGTGAAAAACTGTTTTTT. Protein sequence: CASSLNSGTGEKLFF.

CDR3 residues: CASSRIGGEQFF. The CDR3, as DNA: TGTGCCAGCAGCCGGATCGGTGGAGAGCAGTTCTTC. This sequence joins TRBV3-1 and TRBJ2-1, with D unresolved. V lost 4 bases to trimming and J lost 10 bases, with 11 bases between them. Per germline, CDR1 LGHDT and CDR2 YNNKEL (reference sequence). This CDR3 spans 12 amino acids.

A few counts support this clonotype. V and J are TRBV6-2 or TRBV6-3 and TRBJ1-1; no definite D call. V was pared by 0 bases and J by 0 bases, with 5 bases between. Germline V gives CDR1 MNHEY, CDR2 SVGEGT. The CDR3 spans 14 residues. The CDR3 nucleotides are TGTGCCAGCAGTTACTCGGGCCTGAACACTGAAGCTTTCTTT. Translated: CASSYSGLNTEAFF.

V gene TRBV12-3 or TRBV12-4 combines with J gene TRBJ1-3; D is ambiguous. V dropped 8 bases and J dropped 2 bases, with 10 bases sitting between them. The CDR3 loop spans 13 amino acids. CDR3 region: CASLVGPGNTIYF. The CDR3 DNA sequence: TGTGCCAGCCTAGTGGGCCCTGGAAACACCATATATTTT.

The chain links TRBV28 to TRBJ2-6; D might be TRBD1 (6 bases). Trimming took 6 bases from V and 16 from J, leaving 13 bases between them. The germline gives CDR1 MDHEN, CDR2 SYDVKM. The CDR3 runs 11 residues. The CDR3, as DNA: TGTGCCAGCAGCGACAGGACCACGCTGACTTTC. Its translation is CASSDRTTLTF. Variable domain in full (rest from reference TRBV28 and TRBJ2-6): DVKVTQSSRYLVKRTGEKVFLECVQDMDHENMFWYRQDPGLGLRLIYFSYDVKMKEKGDIPEGYSVSREKKERFSLILESASTNQTSMYLCASSDRTTLTFGAGSRLTVL.

This clonotype was recorded a few times. This chain links TRBV2 with TRBJ1-5; D unclear. The CDR3 loop spans 15 amino acids. Germline CDR1 and CDR2: SNHLY and FYNNEI. The ends were cut back, 4 bases at V and 0 bases at J, with 10 bases in the middle. CDR3 amino acids: CASSGTQNSNQPQHF. As DNA, the CDR3 is TGTGCCAGCAGTGGGACCCAAAATAGCAATCAGCCCCAGCATTTT.

The chain recombines TRBV6-1 with TRBJ2-3, with 12 bases that match TRBD2. Germline-derived CDR1 and CDR2 are MNHNS and SASEGT. CDR3 length: 15 amino acids. V lost 6 bases and J lost 3; bases outside the gene matches: 4. The CDR3 here is CASSSGLAGTDTQYF. The CDR3 DNA reads TGTGCCAGCAGCTCAGGACTAGCGGGGACAGATACGCAGTATTTT.

The gene calls are TRBV6-2 or TRBV6-3 and TRBJ2-7, with 7 bases identical to TRBD1. V trimming: 2 bases; J trimming: 5 bases; junction bases outside the gene matches: 6. The germline V gene has CDR1 MNHEY and CDR2 SVGEGT. There are 14 residues in the CDR3. CDR3 sequence (DNA): TGTGCCAGCAGTTACACCGACAGGGTAAACGAGCAGTACTTC. This codes for CASSYTDRVNEQYF.

V gene TRBV12-3 or TRBV12-4 combines with J gene TRBJ1-5, with D perhaps matching TRBD1 (5 bases). The V gene lost 3 bases and the J gene lost 2 bases, with 14 bases spanning the gap. The CDR3 has 16 residues. CDR3 coding DNA: TGTGCCAGCAGTTTGAAACCAGGGTTTGGCAATCAGCCCCAGCATTTT. Translated, it gives CASSLKPGFGNQPQHF.

J is TRBJ2-7 and V is TRBV11-3, with 7 bases identical to TRBD1. From germline, CDR1 is SGHNT and CDR2 YENEEA. This CDR3 is built from 16 residues. The V segment lost 5 bases and the J segment 2 bases; nucleotides outside the gene matches: 12. The CDR3 region has the DNA TGTGCCAGCAGCCGGACAGGAGCCTTAACAACCTACGAGCAGTACTTC. This encodes CASSRTGALTTYEQYF.

This chain links TRBV10-3 with TRBJ2-4; D gene uncertain. This CDR3 has 13 amino acids. Deletions cut 2 bases from V and 0 bases from J, with 2 bases between. Germline V gene data show CDR1 as ENHRY and CDR2 as SYGVKD. This chain's CDR3 is CAISEVAKNIQYF. CDR3 sequence (DNA): TGTGCCATCAGTGAGGTAGCCAAAAACATTCAGTACTTC.